One T cell receptor beta chain is described in this entry. What it recognizes is unknown. The data originate from a study of post-analysis software for immune sequencing data. General study points: A handful of TRBV segments were significantly more frequent in patients than in controls. TRBV5-6, TRBV5-1 and TRBV20-1 were among these segments.

Germline V gene sequence: CDR1 SGHVS, CDR2 FQNEAQ. The CDR3 is made up of 15 amino acids. Trimming removed 5 bases from V and 3 bases from J; junction bases left unmatched: 8. Researchers reported that TCR beta cDNA libraries carried unique molecular identifiers. Each CDR3 protein is one row after TCRdb ran MiXCR on the PCR reads. In the table there are roughly 400,000 distinct CDR3 sequences, 30% to 45% of which are singletons. The rearrangement links TRBV7-8 to TRBJ2-3, with 7 bases fitting TRBD2. The source of this sequence is a girl aged 2 to 9 with multiple sclerosis. Sequencing was done on a sample of blood. The CDR3 nucleotides are TGTGCCAGCAGCGAAGGACTAGTTGTAACAGATACGCAGTATTTT. Its protein is CASSEGLVVTDTQYF. Variable domain in full (rest from reference TRBV7-8 and TRBJ2-3): GAGVSQSPRYKVAKRGQDVALRCDPISGHVSLFWYQQALGQGPEFLTYFQNEAQLDKSGLPSDRFFAERPEGSVSTLKIQRTQQEDSAVYLCASSEGLVVTDTQYFGPGTRLTVL.